These 22 T cell receptor beta chains were sequenced from one sample in a study of T-cell reconstitution after alpha-beta-depleted transplantation in children. Unique molecular identifiers were incorporated when the TCRbeta library was constructed. Using its own MiXCR run on the PCR reads, TCRdb lists one record per CDR3 protein. The sample has about 640,000 distinct CDR3 sequences, approximately 13% seen once; the top ten hold roughly 2.3%. Sequencing was performed on PBMCs, mostly from graft donor cells, taken 360 days after TCRalphabeta/CD19-depleted stem cell transplant. These TCRs come from a male patient younger than 18 who had a stem cell transplant for acute myeloid leukemia, so the T cells may come from the graft donor.

This clonotype was counted at least ten times. This chain connects TRBV20-1 to TRBJ2-7; 7 bases are a match to TRBD2. The CDR3 loop spans 14 amino acids. Germline trimming cut 3 bases from V and 2 bases from J; bases unmatched to any gene: 7. Germline CDR1 reads DFQATT; CDR2 reads SNEGSKA (reference sequence). The CDR3 nucleotides are TGCAGTGCTAGTCTCGGGAGGCAAACCTACGAGCAGTACTTC. It translates to CSASLGRQTYEQYF.

In DNA, the CDR3 is TGCAGTGCTTCCACCGGGACAACCTATGGCTACACCTTC. Protein product: CSASTGTTYGYTF. The chain recombines TRBV20-1 with TRBJ1-2, with D possibly TRBD1 on 6 matching bases. The CDR3 has 13 residues. In germline, CDR1 is DFQATT, CDR2 SNEGSKA (reference sequence). Deletions cut 5 bases from V and 4 bases from J, with 14 bases between.

The rearrangement links TRBV30 to TRBJ2-7, with TRBD2 matching 12 bases. V lost 4 bases and J lost 2; bases outside the gene matches: 9. Germline V gene data show CDR1 as GTSNPN and CDR2 as SVGIG (reference sequence). There are 16 residues in the CDR3. This chain's CDR3 is CAWTSGRAASPYEQYF. CDR3 nucleotide sequence: TGTGCCTGGACTAGCGGGAGGGCGGCTAGTCCCTACGAGCAGTACTTC.

The table lists this clonotype with a few counts. The V and J genes are TRBV6-2 or TRBV6-3 and TRBJ2-1; D is unresolved. V lost 6 bases and J 7 bases, leaving 13 bases between the germline ends. The CDR3 covers 13 residues. Germline V gene lookup returns CDR1 MNHEY and CDR2 SVGEGT. CDR3 sequence (DNA): TGTGCCAGCAGCCCGTGGGCGGAAAATGAGCAGTTCTTC. Amino acids: CASSPWAENEQFF.

This sequence joins TRBV6-5 and TRBJ2-5; 8 bases match TRBD1. The CDR3 runs to 15 residues. After removal of 0 bases from V and 5 bases from J, the junction contained 5 bases not matched to a gene. Germline V gene sequence: CDR1 MNHEY, CDR2 SVGAGI. CDR3 sequence: CASSYSAGGSETQYF. The CDR3 bases are TGTGCCAGCAGTTACTCCGCAGGGGGCAGTGAGACCCAGTACTTC.

The rearrangement links TRBV6-1 to TRBJ2-3, with 11 bases lining up with TRBD2. CDR3 length equals 15 residues. Germline loops: CDR1 MNHNS, CDR2 SASEGT. With 6 bases clipped from V and 2 bases from J, the junction kept 4 bases outside the gene matches. The CDR3 DNA follows: TGTGCCAGCAGAGGGACTAGCGGCTACACAGATACGCAGTATTTT. Encoded protein: CASRGTSGYTDTQYF.

The chain is built from TRBV4-3 and TRBJ2-7; maybe TRBD2 (6 bases). This CDR3 region has 16 residues. The V end was cut by 3 bases, the J end by 3 bases, with 18 bases between. CDR1 is LGHNA, CDR2 YSLEER, per germline. The CDR3 DNA is TGCGCCAGCAGCCACGGGGCGACGGGGGAATTCTACGAGCAGTACTTC. It yields the protein CASSHGATGEFYEQYF.

The sample holds a few counts of this clonotype. This rearrangement joins TRBV15 to TRBJ2-7; 7 bases align to TRBD1. V was clipped by 2 bases and J by 5 bases; unmatched bases: 12. This CDR3 has 16 amino acids. CDR1 is LNHNV, CDR2 YYDKDF, per germline (reference sequence). As DNA, the CDR3 is TGTGCCACCAGCAGACGGGGACAGAATTCCCCCCACGAGCAGTACTTC. Translated: CATSRRGQNSPHEQYF.

This clonotype was seen a handful of times. This chain uses TRBV7-9 with TRBJ2-5, with 8 bases fitting TRBD1. Germline V gene data show CDR1 as SEHNR and CDR2 as FQNEAQ (reference sequence). This CDR3 has 16 residues. V shed 5 bases and J 0 bases; nucleotides not matched to a gene: 8. The CDR3 loop reads CASSPRDRGNQETQYF. In DNA form, the CDR3 reads TGTGCCAGCAGCCCCCGCGACAGGGGAAACCAAGAGACCCAGTACTTC.

V usage is TRBV28 and J usage is TRBJ1-1; 8 nucleotides agree with TRBD1. There are 15 residues in the CDR3. The germline CDR1 and CDR2 sequences are MDHEN and SYDVKM. With 7 bases clipped from V and 1 base from J, the junction kept 8 bases outside the gene matches. The DNA of the CDR3 is TGTGCCAGCACAGGGGACAGGAGAGGGAACACTGAAGCTTTCTTT. The encoded protein is CASTGDRRGNTEAFF.

This clonotype showed up many times. CDR3 amino acids: CSASNPGQGSYEQYF. The DNA for the CDR3 is TGCAGTGCTAGCAACCCGGGACAGGGATCCTACGAGCAGTACTTC. The chain links TRBV20-1 to TRBJ2-7, with 9 nucleotides matching TRBD1. Germline CDR1 DFQATT, CDR2 SNEGSKA (reference sequence). CDR3 size: 15 residues. Trimming cost V 3 bases and J 1 base; bases outside gene matches: 7.

The rearrangement joins TRBV6-2 or TRBV6-3 to TRBJ2-7; D gene ambiguous. The CDR3 consists of 13 residues. Per germline, CDR1 MNHEY and CDR2 SVGEGT. V was cut by 5 bases and J by 3 bases, with 11 bases left in between. The CDR3 sequence: CASSTGFHYEQYF. CDR3 DNA sequence: TGTGCCAGCAGTACCGGGTTCCACTACGAGCAGTACTTC.

A few counts support this clonotype. DNA of the CDR3: TGCAGCGTGGGTTTTAGCGGGAGGGCTCTGTGGGTTGAGCAGTTCTTC. Translation gives CSVGFSGRALWVEQFF. The gene calls are TRBV29-1 and TRBJ2-1, with 11 positions matching TRBD2. V was pared by 6 bases and J by 9 bases, with 16 bases of the junction left unmatched. Germline CDR1 is SQVTM and CDR2 is ANQGSEA. The CDR3 is 16 residues long.

This clonotype was seen at least ten times. The chain is built from TRBV29-1 and TRBJ2-5, with TRBD2 as a possible D gene (6 bases). This CDR3 comprises 11 residues. CDR1 and CDR2 (germline): SQVTM, ANQGSEA. V was trimmed by 4 bases and J by 5 bases, leaving 8 bases between them. CDR3 amino acids: CSVGGIETQYF. CDR3 nucleotide sequence: TGCAGCGTTGGCGGGATCGAGACCCAGTACTTC.

This clonotype was observed many times. The gene calls are TRBV12-3 or TRBV12-4 and TRBJ2-1, with a possible D match to TRBD1 (5 bases). CDR3 length: 18 amino acids. Trimming left V 1 base short and J 4 bases short, with 20 bases between. The CDR3 reads CASSLGDGVLRQYNEQFF. The CDR3 DNA reads as TGTGCCAGCAGTTTAGGGGATGGGGTGTTAAGACAGTACAATGAGCAGTTCTTC.

The genes are TRBV20-1 and TRBJ2-6; D possibly corresponds to TRBD2 (5 bases). Germline V CDR1 and CDR2: DFQATT, SNEGSKA (reference sequence). Trimming removed 3 bases at V and 9 bases at J, with 12 bases between. The CDR3 consists of 13 residues. The CDR3 spells CSASSGVVNVLTF. CDR3 bases: TGCAGTGCTAGTTCCGGGGTTGTCAACGTCCTGACTTTC.

With respect to this clonotype: Mismatch with germline at one junction end may stem from a read error. The genes are TRBV7-6 and TRBJ2-2; no reliable D call. Per germline, CDR1 SGHVS and CDR2 FNYEAQ. This CDR3 has 14 amino acids. The CDR3 loop is CAISLVPVGGELFF. CDR3 nucleotide sequence: TGTGCCATCAGCTTAGTCCCCGTGGGCGGGGAGCTGTTTTTT. The variable domain in full, completed from reference TRBV7-6 and TRBJ2-2, reads GAGVSQSPRYKVTKRGQDVALRCDPISGHVSLYWYRQALGQGPEFLTYFNYEAQQDKSGLPNDRFSAERPEGSISTLTIQRTEQRDSAMYRCAISLVPVGGELFFGEGSRLTVL.

The V gene is TRBV7-9, the J gene TRBJ2-7, with no clear D. Trimming cost V 2 bases and J 7 bases, with 12 bases left between them. The germline V gene has CDR1 SEHNR and CDR2 FQNEAQ (reference sequence). CDR3 length: 13 residues. CDR3 nucleotide sequence: TGTGCCAGCAGCTTATTTCTTTCAGTAGAGCAGTACTTC. It encodes CASSLFLSVEQYF.

This clonotype was seen only a few times. The chain employs TRBV20-1 and TRBJ2-1; the match to TRBD2 covers 9 bases. Germline CDR1 and CDR2: DFQATT and SNEGSKA (reference sequence). V lost 3 bases, J lost 1 base, and 4 bases stayed unmatched. The CDR3 length is 15 residues. CDR3 region: CSASPSGMSYNEQFF. The CDR3 DNA reads TGCAGTGCTAGTCCTAGCGGGATGTCCTACAATGAGCAGTTCTTC.

This clonotype was observed many times. This chain joins TRBV20-1 and TRBJ2-7; 8 bases are shared with TRBD1. Trimming took 4 bases from V and 1 from J; bases not matched to a gene: 9. CDR3 length equals 15 residues. From germline, CDR1 is DFQATT and CDR2 SNEGSKA (reference sequence). The DNA of the CDR3 is TGCAGTGCTACCGGAAGGACAGGGCGATCCTACGAGCAGTACTTC. Translating it yields CSATGRTGRSYEQYF.

Only a few counts were recorded for this clonotype. The V call is TRBV28, the J call TRBJ2-3, with D possibly matching TRBD2 (6 bases). Germline V gives CDR1 MDHEN, CDR2 SYDVKM. The V end was cut by 8 bases, the J end by 2 bases, with 17 bases between. The CDR3 totals 15 residues. The CDR3 nucleotides read TGTGCCAGCGACCGGTCGGGACTCATCACAGATACGCAGTATTTT. The encoded protein is CASDRSGLITDTQYF.

This clonotype was observed a handful of times. J is TRBJ2-1 and V is TRBV27; D possibly corresponds to TRBD2 (5 bases). Germline CDR1 is MNHEY and CDR2 is SMNVEV (reference sequence). V dropped 3 bases and J dropped 3 bases, with 9 bases sitting between them. CDR3 size: 14 residues. The CDR3 reads CASSFVDYYNEQFF. CDR3 sequence (DNA): TGTGCCAGCAGTTTTGTCGACTACTACAATGAGCAGTTCTTC.